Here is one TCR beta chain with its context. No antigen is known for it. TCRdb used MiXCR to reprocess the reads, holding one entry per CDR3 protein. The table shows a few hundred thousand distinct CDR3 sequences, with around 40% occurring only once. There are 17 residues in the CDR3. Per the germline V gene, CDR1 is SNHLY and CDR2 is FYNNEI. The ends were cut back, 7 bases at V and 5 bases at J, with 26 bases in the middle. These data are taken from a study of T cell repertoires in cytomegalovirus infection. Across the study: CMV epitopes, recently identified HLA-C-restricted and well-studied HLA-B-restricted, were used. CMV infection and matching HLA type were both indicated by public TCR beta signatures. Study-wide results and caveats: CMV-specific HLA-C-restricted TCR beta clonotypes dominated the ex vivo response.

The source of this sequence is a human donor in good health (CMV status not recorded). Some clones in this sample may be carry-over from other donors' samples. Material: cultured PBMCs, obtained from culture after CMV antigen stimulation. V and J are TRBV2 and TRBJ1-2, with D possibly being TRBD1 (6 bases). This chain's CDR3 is CASIAPGRGGLMYGYTF. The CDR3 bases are TGTGCCAGCATTGCTCCAGGCCGGGGGGGCTTAATGTATGGCTACACCTTC.